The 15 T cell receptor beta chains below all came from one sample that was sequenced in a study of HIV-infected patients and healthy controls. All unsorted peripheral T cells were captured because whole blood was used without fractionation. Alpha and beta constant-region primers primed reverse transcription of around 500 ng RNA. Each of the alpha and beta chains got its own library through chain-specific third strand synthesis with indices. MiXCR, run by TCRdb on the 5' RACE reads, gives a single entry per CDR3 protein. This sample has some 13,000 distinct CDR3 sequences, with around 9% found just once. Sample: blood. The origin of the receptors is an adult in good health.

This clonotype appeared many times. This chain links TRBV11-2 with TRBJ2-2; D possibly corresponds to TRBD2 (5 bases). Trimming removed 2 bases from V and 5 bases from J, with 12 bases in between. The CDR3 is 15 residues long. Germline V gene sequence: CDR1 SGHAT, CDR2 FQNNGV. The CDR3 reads CASSLWTRGTGELFF. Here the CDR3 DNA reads TGTGCCAGCAGCTTATGGACCCGAGGGACCGGGGAGCTGTTTTTT.

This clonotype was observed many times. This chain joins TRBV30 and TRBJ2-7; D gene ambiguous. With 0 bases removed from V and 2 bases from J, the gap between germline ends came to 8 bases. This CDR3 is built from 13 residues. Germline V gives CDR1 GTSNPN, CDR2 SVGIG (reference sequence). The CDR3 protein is CAWSVGNPYEQYF. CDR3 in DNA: TGTGCCTGGAGTGTAGGGAACCCCTACGAGCAGTACTTC.

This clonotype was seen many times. In DNA form, the CDR3 reads TGTGCCAGCAGTCGCCCGACTAGGCCCTCCTACAATGAGCAGTTCTTC. Its protein is CASSRPTRPSYNEQFF. This chain uses TRBV6-2 or TRBV6-3 with TRBJ2-1, with D perhaps TRBD2 (6 bases). The CDR3 is 16 residues long. The germline gives CDR1 MNHEY, CDR2 SVGEGT. Between the trimmed V and J ends, which lost 5 bases and 0 bases, there was a span of 14 bases.

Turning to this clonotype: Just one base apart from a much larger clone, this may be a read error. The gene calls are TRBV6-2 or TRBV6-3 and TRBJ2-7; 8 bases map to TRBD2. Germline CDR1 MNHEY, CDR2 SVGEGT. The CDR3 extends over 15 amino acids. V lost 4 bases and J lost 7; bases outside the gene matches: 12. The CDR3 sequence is CASSWTSPSVGEQYF. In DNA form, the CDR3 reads TGTGCCAGCAGTTGGACTAGCCCCTCGGTGGGGGAGCAGTACTTC.

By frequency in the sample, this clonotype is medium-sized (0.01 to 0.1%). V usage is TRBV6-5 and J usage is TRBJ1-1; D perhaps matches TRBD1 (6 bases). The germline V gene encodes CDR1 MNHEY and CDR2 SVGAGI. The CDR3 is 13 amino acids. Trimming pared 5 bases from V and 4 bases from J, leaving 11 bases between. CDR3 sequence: CASSKQGITEAFF. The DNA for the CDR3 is TGTGCCAGCAGTAAACAGGGAATCACTGAAGCTTTCTTT.

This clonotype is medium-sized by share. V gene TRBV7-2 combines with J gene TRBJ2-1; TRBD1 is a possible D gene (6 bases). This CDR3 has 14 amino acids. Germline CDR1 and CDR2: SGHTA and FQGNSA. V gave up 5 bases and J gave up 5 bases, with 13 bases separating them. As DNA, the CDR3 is TGTGCCAGCAGCCACCAACAGGGTCACAATGAGCAGTTCTTC. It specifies CASSHQQGHNEQFF.

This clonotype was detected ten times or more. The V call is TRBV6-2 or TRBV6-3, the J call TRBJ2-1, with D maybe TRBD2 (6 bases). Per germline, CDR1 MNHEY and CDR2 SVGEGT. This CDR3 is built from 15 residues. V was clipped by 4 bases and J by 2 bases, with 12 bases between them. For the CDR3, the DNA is TGTGCCAGCAGTTCAGCGGAGGGAACCTACAATGAGCAGTTCTTC. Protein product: CASSSAEGTYNEQFF.

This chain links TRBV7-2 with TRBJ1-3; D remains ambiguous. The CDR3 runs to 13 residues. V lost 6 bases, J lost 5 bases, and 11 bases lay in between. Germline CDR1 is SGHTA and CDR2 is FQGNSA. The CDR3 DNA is TGTGCCAGCAGTTCCTCAGGTAGAAACACCATATATTTT. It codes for CASSSSGRNTIYF.

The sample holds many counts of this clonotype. CDR3 amino acids: CASSQTGWSEKLFF. CDR3 coding DNA: TGCGCCAGCAGCCAAACGGGGTGGAGTGAAAAACTGTTTTTT. The V and J genes are TRBV4-1 and TRBJ1-4, with D uncertain. The CDR3 contains 14 residues. The V end lost 2 bases, the J end lost 7 bases, and 11 bases lay between the germline ends. Germline V gene lookup returns CDR1 MGHRA and CDR2 YSYEKL.

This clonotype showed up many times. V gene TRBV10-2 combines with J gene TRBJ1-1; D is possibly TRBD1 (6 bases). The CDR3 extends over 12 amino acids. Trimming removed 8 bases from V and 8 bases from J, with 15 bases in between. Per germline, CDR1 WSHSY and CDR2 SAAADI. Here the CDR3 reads CASVTGSSEAFF. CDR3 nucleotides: TGCGCCAGCGTAACAGGGTCTTCCGAAGCTTTCTTT.

CDR3 nucleotides: TGTGCCTGGAGAAACAGGGGGCAAGAGACCCAGTACTTC. Its protein is CAWRNRGQETQYF. The gene calls are TRBV30 and TRBJ2-5; 8 nucleotides agree with TRBD1. The CDR3 extends over 13 amino acids. The V segment lost 3 bases and the J segment 2 bases; nucleotides outside the gene matches: 2. Germline lookup yields CDR1 GTSNPN and CDR2 SVGIG (reference sequence).

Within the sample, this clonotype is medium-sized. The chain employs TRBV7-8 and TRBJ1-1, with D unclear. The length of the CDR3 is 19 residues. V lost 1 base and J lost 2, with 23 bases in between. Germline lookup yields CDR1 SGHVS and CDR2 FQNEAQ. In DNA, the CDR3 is TGTGCCAGCAGCTTAGTAGGTCATAACGGCAAATTTCGTAACACTGAAGCTTTCTTT. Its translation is CASSLVGHNGKFRNTEAFF.

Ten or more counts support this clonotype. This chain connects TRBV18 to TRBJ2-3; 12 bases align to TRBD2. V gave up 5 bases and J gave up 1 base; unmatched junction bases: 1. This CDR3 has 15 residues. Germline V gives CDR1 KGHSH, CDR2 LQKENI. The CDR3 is CASSGLAGRTDTQYF. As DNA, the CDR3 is TGTGCCAGCTCAGGACTAGCGGGACGCACAGATACGCAGTATTTT.

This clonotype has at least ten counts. The CDR3 nucleotides read TGCAGTGCTAGAGACGGGACAGGGGACACCGGGGAGCTGTTTTTT. This translates into CSARDGTGDTGELFF. The rearrangement joins TRBV20-1 to TRBJ2-2; TRBD1 matches 10 bases. V lost 0 bases and J lost 3; bases outside the gene matches: 1. Germline V gene sequence: CDR1 DFQATT, CDR2 SNEGSKA (reference sequence). This CDR3 is 15 amino acids long.

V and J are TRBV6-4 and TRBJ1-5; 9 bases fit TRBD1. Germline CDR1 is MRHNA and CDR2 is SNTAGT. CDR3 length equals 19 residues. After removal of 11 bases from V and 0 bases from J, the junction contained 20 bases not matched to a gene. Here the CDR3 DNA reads TGTGCCCTAAGCAGGCTGGACAGGGGCCTAAATCATAGCAATCAGCCCCAGCATTTT. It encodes CALSRLDRGLNHSNQPQHF.